This TCR beta chain was sequenced for a study of T cell responses to AZD1222 COVID-19 vaccine. The CDR3 has 13 amino acids. Trimming took off 2 bases at V and 7 bases at J, with 15 bases between the two ends. The germline V gene encodes CDR1 SQVTM and CDR2 ANQGSEA. General study findings and limits: Donors skewed white British and female; clonal diversity was possibly underestimated.

As regards this clone: Its antigen is still unknown.

Some clones are missing from TCRdb's copy, which holds only in-frame ones; the method was immunoSEQ multiplex PCR. The sample has about 100,000 clones; about 90% are singletons. Specimen: peripheral blood, collected on day 0 of MenACWY control vaccination. The receptor comes from an adult in good health. The V call is TRBV29-1, the J call TRBJ2-7; D remains unclear. CDR3 amino acids: CSVEIRATGEQYF. The CDR3 DNA reads TGCAGCGTTGAAATCCGGGCGACGGGTGAGCAGTACTTC.